A selection of T cell receptor beta chains follows, all from one sample in a study of CXCR3-negative and CXCR3-positive naive CD8 T cells. TCRdb re-called the 5' RACE reads and gives one entry per CDR3 protein, without DNA. Its table lists around 140,000 distinct CDR3 sequences. Specimen: naive CXCR3- CD8+ T cells from blood. All receptors derive from a human donor in good health. Some clones in this sample may be carry-over from other donors' samples. The CDR3 runs from the conserved cysteine through the conserved F or W. The order of the fields is J gene, V gene, CDR3 protein.

>TRBJ1-1|TRBV7-9
CASSLGTQLNTEAFF
>TRBJ2-2|TRBV11-2
CASSLDRAYTGELFF
>TRBJ2-2|TRBV29-1
CSVVGGTGELFF
>TRBJ1-3|TRBV20-1
CSARVFQGSEGNTIYF
>TRBJ1-3|TRBV6-2/TRBV6-3
CASSPPPPRTIYF
>TRBJ2-1|TRBV27
CASSLRGSNEQFF
>TRBJ2-1|TRBV19
CASSMDSYNEQFF
>TRBJ2-7|TRBV20-1
CSARNLAGALEQYF
>TRBJ2-3|TRBV28
CASSSFRGTTDTQYF
>TRBJ2-7|TRBV29-1
CSVEGRATGGSRQYF
>TRBJ2-1|TRBV24-1
CATSDLSGQVNNEQFF
>TRBJ2-1|TRBV20-1
CSARDPSSYNEQFF
>TRBJ2-7|TRBV28
CATQETGEAYEQYF
>TRBJ2-5|TRBV2
CASSGSFDTQETQYF
>TRBJ2-7|TRBV5-1
CASSWTTGELEQYF
>TRBJ2-5|TRBV7-9
CASSRPGATQETQYF
>TRBJ2-4|TRBV9
CASSDRDSKNIQYF
>TRBJ1-4|TRBV12-3/TRBV12-4
CASSLRGTATNEKLFF
>TRBJ2-1|TRBV3-1
CAATSGSPHEQFF
>TRBJ2-7|TRBV29-1
CSVVFQGTGGKSYEQYF
>TRBJ2-1|TRBV5-5
CASSPQAGVSYNEQFF
>TRBJ1-1|TRBV7-9
CASSHPDRVYTEAFF
>TRBJ1-1|TRBV6-5
CASSLGREDTEAFF
>TRBJ2-1|TRBV15
CATSSLAGANEQFF
>TRBJ1-1|TRBV7-9
CASSFVNTEAFF
>TRBJ2-7|TRBV7-9
CASSQGAGQTYEQYF
>TRBJ1-1|TRBV28
CASSYPREVGTEAFF
>TRBJ1-1|TRBV9
CASSEQGAVNTEAFF
>TRBJ2-2|TRBV29-1
CSVGQPNTGELFF
>TRBJ1-2|TRBV5-6
CASSWGDLTYYYGYTF
>TRBJ2-2|TRBV7-3
CASSLALGGSRDTGELFF
>TRBJ1-1|TRBV7-6
CASSLAPELTGENTEAFF
>TRBJ2-1|TRBV11-2
CASSRDWGNEQFF
>TRBJ2-7|TRBV9
CAISVADRVPYEQYF
>TRBJ2-7|TRBV28
CASSVDENEQYF
>TRBJ2-7|TRBV28
CASSARQGFSGEQYF
>TRBJ2-5|TRBV28
CASRGYRDPQETQYF
>TRBJ2-7|TRBV7-9
CASSSDNYEQYF
>TRBJ2-2|TRBV6-2/TRBV6-3
CASSYSIEDSGELFF
>TRBJ2-3|TRBV7-9
CASLPSGYTDTQYF
>TRBJ2-5|TRBV5-1
CASSLDVAGAGETQYF
>TRBJ1-2|TRBV6-1
CASSESGEPNYGYTF
>TRBJ1-1|TRBV29-1
CSVDGTGGADTEAFF
>TRBJ2-1|TRBV5-1
CASSSYPAGGSDNEQFF
>TRBJ2-3|TRBV20-1
CSARVRGGRTDTQYF
>TRBJ2-7|TRBV20-1
CSASDSGSRYEQYF